A single sample is the source of the 31 T cell receptor beta chains below, sequenced in a study of cytomegalovirus exposure and HLA in healthy donors. Data came from immunoSEQ multiplex PCR; TCRdb stores just in-frame clones and leaves some out. The data hold 220,000 or so clones, with around 86% observed a single time. The material sequenced was PBMCs. The receptors were sampled from a young woman in good health and CMV-seropositive.

The genes are TRBV5-1 and TRBJ1-2; TRBD1 matches at 7 bases. Looked up from germline, CDR1 is SGHRS and CDR2 is YFSETQ. V dropped 0 bases and J dropped 6; count of bases not matched to a gene: 11. The CDR3 is made up of 16 amino acids. The CDR3 reads CASSLVAGRQGHGYTF. CDR3 nucleotides: TGCGCCAGCAGCTTGGTAGCGGGGCGACAGGGACATGGCTACACCTTC.

The V and J genes are TRBV7-9 and TRBJ1-1, with a possible D match to TRBD1 (6 bases). The V and J ends lost 10 bases and 6 bases respectively, with 15 bases between them. The CDR3 consists of 12 residues. CDR1 is SEHNR and CDR2 is FQNEAQ in the germline V gene (reference sequence). The CDR3 protein is CATRGGSAEAFF. The CDR3 bases are TGTGCCACCCGAGGGGGATCGGCTGAAGCTTTCTTT.

The chain couples TRBV15 to TRBJ1-2, with D uncertain. Germline CDR1 LNHNV, CDR2 YYDKDF (reference sequence). This CDR3 is 15 amino acids long. Trimming shortened V by 3 bases and J by 2 bases, and 13 bases separated the two germline ends. CDR3 DNA: TGTGCCACCAGCAGGGAAAAGACTGAAAACTATGGCTACACCTTC. Translated: CATSREKTENYGYTF.

The rearrangement joins TRBV9 to TRBJ1-1, with D perhaps TRBD1 (6 bases). The CDR3 is 14 residues long. Between the trimmed V and J ends, which lost 2 bases and 4 bases, there was a span of 12 bases. Per the germline V gene, CDR1 is SGDLS and CDR2 is YYNGEE. DNA of the CDR3: TGTGCCAGCAGCGTCGGACAGCGAGGCACTGAAGCTTTCTTT. Its translation is CASSVGQRGTEAFF.

The chain uses TRBV29-1 and TRBJ2-3; D remains ambiguous. This CDR3 has 13 amino acids. The ends were cut back, 4 bases at V and 2 bases at J, with 10 bases in the middle. CDR1 SQVTM and CDR2 ANQGSEA come from the germline V gene. The CDR3 here is CSVVVQDTDTQYF. CDR3 nucleotides: TGCAGCGTTGTAGTGCAGGACACAGATACGCAGTATTTT.

The V call is TRBV6-5, the J call TRBJ1-5; 7 nucleotides align to TRBD1. V dropped 0 bases and J dropped 11; count of bases not matched to a gene: 13. From germline, CDR1 is MNHEY and CDR2 SVGAGI. This CDR3 has 16 amino acids. The CDR3 DNA follows: TGTGCCAGCAGTTACTCAGATACAGGGGCCCATTCAGCCCAGCATTTT. Translation: CASSYSDTGAHSAQHF.

V and J are TRBV28 and TRBJ1-1, with a weak D call TRBD1 (6 bases). The CDR3 has 18 amino acids. Germline values: CDR1 MDHEN, CDR2 SYDVKM. Trimming shortened V by 3 bases and J by 2 bases, and 22 bases separated the two germline ends. The CDR3 DNA reads as TGTGCCAGCAGTTTCTATAAATTTAAGGACAGAACAAACACTGAAGCTTTCTTT. Its translation is CASSFYKFKDRTNTEAFF. Complete variable domain (other parts from reference TRBV28 and TRBJ1-1): DVKVTQSSRYLVKRTGEKVFLECVQDMDHENMFWYRQDPGLGLRLIYFSYDVKMKEKGDIPEGYSVSREKKERFSLILESASTNQTSMYLCASSFYKFKDRTNTEAFFGQGTRLTVV.

This chain uses TRBV6-5 with TRBJ1-2; TRBD1 matches 8 bases. Trimming took 2 bases from V and 0 from J; bases not matched to a gene: 5. CDR1 is MNHEY, CDR2 SVGAGI, per germline. This CDR3 is 16 amino acids long. The CDR3, as DNA: TGTGCCAGCAGTTACGAAGGGACAGGAGCTAACTATGGCTACACCTTC. Its translation: CASSYEGTGANYGYTF.

The chain recombines TRBV5-8 with TRBJ1-4, with 9 nucleotides matching TRBD1. The CDR3 is 15 amino acids. Per germline, CDR1 SGHTS and CDR2 YDEGEE. V lost 3 bases and J lost 7; bases outside the gene matches: 7. The CDR3 region has the DNA TGTGCCAGCAGCTCCCTACAGGGGGCAGGTGAAAAACTGTTTTTT. It translates to CASSSLQGAGEKLFF.

This rearrangement joins TRBV14 to TRBJ2-3; the match to TRBD2 covers 9 bases. V lost 0 bases to trimming and J lost 4 bases; unmatched junction nucleotides: 14. Germline V gene sequence: CDR1 SGHDN, CDR2 FVKESK. The CDR3 spans 19 residues. The CDR3 reads CASSQEALAGFWEPDTQYF. CDR3 DNA: TGTGCCAGCAGCCAAGAAGCGCTAGCGGGATTCTGGGAGCCAGATACGCAGTATTTT.

The V call is TRBV11-3, the J call TRBJ2-7, with 9 nucleotides matching TRBD1. With 5 bases clipped from V and 3 bases from J, the junction kept 5 bases outside the gene matches. The germline CDR1 and CDR2 sequences are SGHNT and YENEEA. This CDR3 contains 14 residues. The CDR3 protein is CASSPPGQGYEQYF. Written as DNA, the CDR3 is TGTGCCAGCAGCCCACCGGGACAGGGCTACGAGCAGTACTTC.

The chain is built from TRBV27 and TRBJ1-1, with no clear D. Per the germline V gene, CDR1 is MNHEY and CDR2 is SMNVEV (reference sequence). V lost 5 bases and J lost 0, with 10 bases in between. This CDR3 has 14 residues. In nucleotides, the CDR3 is TGTGCCAGCAGTAAGCCGGGTATGAACACTGAAGCTTTCTTT. Protein sequence: CASSKPGMNTEAFF.

This chain links TRBV15 with TRBJ2-7, with 7 nucleotides matching TRBD1. This CDR3 is built from 15 residues. Germline V gene lookup returns CDR1 LNHNV and CDR2 YYDKDF (reference sequence). The trim removed 5 bases at V and 0 bases at J, leaving 7 bases unmatched. The CDR3 bases are TGTGCCACCAGCTTAGGGGGCTACGGCTCCTACGAGCAGTACTTC. Its protein product is CATSLGGYGSYEQYF. Looking up the rest from reference TRBV15 and TRBJ2-7 gives the full variable domain: DAMVIQNPRYQVTQFGKPVTLSCSQTLNHNVMYWYQQKSSQAPKLLFHYYDKDFNNEADTPDNFQSRRPNTSFCFLDIRSPGLGDTAMYLCATSLGGYGSYEQYFGPGTRLTVT.

This chain connects TRBV15 to TRBJ2-5, with a weak D call TRBD1 (6 bases). Trimming stripped 3 bases from V and 4 bases from J, with 15 bases between. The CDR3 totals 15 residues. Germline V lookup: CDR1 LNHNV, CDR2 YYDKDF (reference sequence). The CDR3 spells CATSRTGTRGETQYF. DNA of the CDR3: TGTGCCACCAGCAGGACAGGAACCAGGGGAGAGACCCAGTACTTC.

V gene TRBV9 combines with J gene TRBJ2-2; the match to TRBD2 covers 15 bases. V lost 5 bases to trimming and J lost 2 bases; unmatched junction nucleotides: 4. The CDR3 totals 17 residues. Germline V gives CDR1 SGDLS, CDR2 YYNGEE. CDR3 region: CASSPGLAGGNTGELFF. CDR3 nucleotides: TGTGCCAGCAGTCCGGGACTAGCGGGAGGTAACACCGGGGAGCTGTTTTTT.

The chain carries TRBV5-1 and TRBJ2-7; D unresolved. The CDR3 is made up of 15 amino acids. V lost 0 bases, J lost 5 bases, and 15 bases lay in between. CDR1 SGHRS and CDR2 YFSETQ come from the germline V gene. As DNA, the CDR3 is TGCGCCAGCAGCTTGGAGACCGCGGAGTTCCACGAGCAGTACTTC. It codes for CASSLETAEFHEQYF.

This clone was seen once. This chain joins TRBV9 and TRBJ2-1, with D perhaps TRBD2 (5 bases). This CDR3 spans 14 amino acids. Per the germline V gene, CDR1 is SGDLS and CDR2 is YYNGEE. V lost 1 base and J lost 7, with 12 bases in between. Here the CDR3 reads CASSVIEGGNEQFF. In DNA form, the CDR3 reads TGTGCCAGCAGCGTAATCGAGGGCGGGAATGAGCAGTTCTTC.

The rearrangement uses TRBV5-1 and TRBJ1-2; TRBD1 is a possible D gene (6 bases). V gave up 4 bases and J gave up 11 bases, with 21 bases separating them. Germline-derived CDR1 and CDR2 are SGHRS and YFSETQ. This CDR3 has 14 amino acids. This chain's CDR3 is CASSRSDRLMGYTF. CDR3 nucleotides: TGCGCCAGCAGCAGGTCCGACAGGCTCATGGGGTACACCTTC.

The rearrangement links TRBV28 to TRBJ2-7; 7 bases align to TRBD2. CDR1 is MDHEN and CDR2 is SYDVKM in the germline V gene. The CDR3 totals 13 residues. The V segment lost 8 bases and the J segment 5 bases; nucleotides outside the gene matches: 9. The CDR3 DNA sequence: TGTGCCAGCGGGAGCGGGACCTTGGACGAGCAGTACTTC. Residues: CASGSGTLDEQYF.

The V and J genes are TRBV5-1 and TRBJ2-3; the match to TRBD2 covers 7 bases. The CDR3 has 14 residues. Germline V gene lookup returns CDR1 SGHRS and CDR2 YFSETQ. Germline trimming cut 7 bases from V and 4 bases from J; bases unmatched to any gene: 9. DNA for the CDR3: TGCGCCAGCTTGGCCGGGAGCGGGGCAGATACGCAGTATTTT. Amino acid sequence: CASLAGSGADTQYF. Complete variable domain (other parts from reference TRBV5-1 and TRBJ2-3): KAGVTQTPRYLIKTRGQQVTLSCSPISGHRSVSWYQQTPGQGLQFLFEYFSETQRNKGNFPGRFSGRQFSNSRSEMNVSTLELGDSALYLCASLAGSGADTQYFGPGTRLTVL.

The gene calls are TRBV5-1 and TRBJ1-4; D ambiguous. Germline V lookup: CDR1 SGHRS, CDR2 YFSETQ. CDR3 length: 16 residues. V was cut by 2 bases and J by 0 bases, with 11 bases left in between. The CDR3 coding sequence is TGCGCCAGCAGCTTTAACAGAGACGCAACTAATGAAAAACTGTTTTTT. As protein: CASSFNRDATNEKLFF.

The chain is built from TRBV18 and TRBJ2-5, with 7 nucleotides matching TRBD2. With V trimmed by 3 bases and J by 3 bases, 7 bases remained unmatched. The germline V gene has CDR1 KGHSH and CDR2 LQKENI. The CDR3 is 15 residues long. CDR3 region: CASSPVGGSKETQYF. The CDR3 DNA is TGTGCCAGCTCACCGGTGGGAGGGTCCAAAGAGACCCAGTACTTC. Using reference TRBV18 and TRBJ2-5 for the parts outside the CDR3, the full variable domain is NAGVMQNPRHLVRRRGQEARLRCSPMKGHSHVYWYRQLPEEGLKFMVYLQKENIIDESGMPKERFSAEFPKEGPSILRIQQVVRGDSAAYFCASSPVGGSKETQYFGPGTRLLVL.

J is TRBJ2-7 and V is TRBV7-3; TRBD1 matches at 12 bases. Germline lookup yields CDR1 SGHTA and CDR2 FQGTGA. V shed 5 bases, J shed 4 bases, and the junction held 15 bases outside the gene matches. The CDR3 contains 18 residues. CDR3 region: CASSEGPGQGAKGYEQYF. CDR3 in DNA: TGTGCCAGCAGCGAAGGACCGGGACAGGGGGCGAAGGGGTACGAGCAGTACTTC.

This sequence joins TRBV4-1 and TRBJ2-2; tentative D call: TRBD2 (6 bases). There are 13 residues in the CDR3. Germline loops: CDR1 MGHRA, CDR2 YSYEKL. V lost 8 bases, J lost 4 bases, and 11 bases lay in between. The CDR3 is CASREWSTGELFF. For the CDR3, the DNA is TGCGCCAGCCGGGAGTGGAGCACCGGGGAGCTGTTTTTT.

This clone was seen more than once but under ten times. The V and J genes are TRBV6-5 and TRBJ1-3, with 8 bases aligning to TRBD1. The germline gives CDR1 MNHEY, CDR2 SVGAGI. V dropped 6 bases and J dropped 5; count of bases not matched to a gene: 6. This CDR3 spans 14 amino acids. The CDR3, as DNA: TGTGCCAGCAGGCAAGGACAGGGACGAAACACCATATATTTT. Its protein is CASRQGQGRNTIYF.

The gene calls are TRBV29-1 and TRBJ2-1; D not resolved. V gave up 3 bases and J gave up 0 bases, with 12 bases separating them. The CDR3 covers 15 residues. Per germline, CDR1 SQVTM and CDR2 ANQGSEA. CDR3 coding DNA: TGCAGCGTTGAGCACCTCGTCAGCTCCTACAATGAGCAGTTCTTC. This translates into CSVEHLVSSYNEQFF.

The chain uses TRBV27 and TRBJ1-2; the match to TRBD1 covers 12 bases. V shed 5 bases, J shed 7 bases, and the junction held 8 bases outside the gene matches. The germline gives CDR1 MNHEY, CDR2 SMNVEV (reference sequence). The CDR3 is 15 amino acids. The CDR3 DNA sequence: TGTGCCAGCAGTCCTCCCGGGACAGGGGGCTCTGGCTACACCTTC. The encoded protein is CASSPPGTGGSGYTF.

The chain combines TRBV6-6 with TRBJ1-1, with no clear D. The CDR3 is made up of 16 amino acids. V shed 2 bases and J shed 4 bases, with 17 bases lying between them. In germline, CDR1 is MNHNY, CDR2 SVGAGI (reference sequence). The CDR3 here is CASSYPPTEMVTEAFF. The CDR3 DNA reads as TGTGCCAGCAGTTACCCACCAACAGAGATGGTCACTGAAGCTTTCTTT.

The J gene is TRBJ2-7, the V gene TRBV30; TRBD2 matches at 7 bases. This CDR3 is built from 13 residues. Germline CDR1 and CDR2: GTSNPN and SVGIG (reference sequence). The J segment lost 5 bases and the V segment lost 1 base, leaving 5 bases of the junction unmatched. In DNA, the CDR3 is TGTGCCTGGAGTGCGGGGGGAGTCGACGAGCAGTACTTC. This encodes CAWSAGGVDEQYF.

This chain joins TRBV9 and TRBJ1-5, with 7 bases fitting TRBD1. The CDR3 sequence is 17 residues long. In germline, CDR1 is SGDLS, CDR2 YYNGEE. J was trimmed by 3 bases and V by 4 bases; bases with no gene match: 13. The CDR3 nucleotides read TGTGCCAGCAGCAGAGGACAGGTAGGGAGTTCCAATCAGCCCCAGCATTTT. It specifies CASSRGQVGSSNQPQHF.

This sequence joins TRBV27 and TRBJ2-5, with TRBD2 matching 11 bases. In germline, CDR1 is MNHEY, CDR2 SMNVEV (reference sequence). J was trimmed by 5 bases and V by 2 bases; bases with no gene match: 16. CDR3 size: 19 residues. In DNA, the CDR3 is TGTGCCAGCAGTTTAGGTAGCGGGAGGGCGTACGGCTGGCAGGAGACCCAGTACTTC. Translated: CASSLGSGRAYGWQETQYF.